This section outlines one T cell receptor (beta chain) sequence together with its context. The antigen remains undetermined. Method: immunoSEQ multiplex PCR; TCRdb's copy keeps in-frame clones and lacks some. The repertoire holds under 65,000 clones, with 80% to 90% as singletons. Germline CDR1 is GTSNPN and CDR2 is SVGIG (reference sequence). J lost 5 bases, V lost 0 bases, and 1 base had no gene match. The CDR3 runs 14 residues. The sample belongs to a study of OX40 agonist ivuxolimab in advanced cancers. Overall study results and limits: Both blood CD4+ and CD8+ T cells showed clonal growth by week 6 at 0.1 to 3.0 mg/kg.

The clonotype originates from an adult with an advanced solid tumor such as melanoma, head and neck, liver or kidney cancer. Sequences were derived from CD4+ or CD8+ T cells sorted from blood, sampled in a trial of the OX40 agonist ivuxolimab. This chain links TRBV30 with TRBJ2-3; TRBD2 agrees at 11 bases. For the CDR3, the DNA is TGTGCCTGGAGTGTAGGACTAGCGGGAGATACGCAGTATTTT. Its protein is CAWSVGLAGDTQYF. Using reference TRBV30 and TRBJ2-3 for the parts outside the CDR3, the full variable domain is SQTIHQWPATLVQPVGSPLSLECTVEGTSNPNLYWYRQAAGRGLQLLFYSVGIGQISSEVPQNLSASRPQDRQFILSSKKLLLSDSGFYLCAWSVGLAGDTQYFGPGTRLTVL.